These T cell receptor beta chains were read from a single sample in a study of blood T cell repertoires in COVID-19. Libraries were prepared by immunoSEQ multiplex PCR; TCRdb keeps only in-frame clonotypes and omits some of them. This sample has around 400,000 clones, with roughly 84% found just once. The specimen sequenced was PBMCs or T cells enriched from blood (not recorded which). These receptor sequences come from a woman between 18 and 29 years old who had been exposed to COVID-19. The CDR3 runs from the conserved cysteine through the conserved F or W. The order of the fields is D gene, J gene, clone size, V gene, CDR3 DNA, CDR3 protein. A D gene is named only where the DNA matches it firmly. For some rows the clone size is stated as once, few or many, or as a class when expanded; others skip it.

d_call: -
j_call: TRBJ1-1
clone_size: -
v_call: TRBV5-4
cdr3_nt: TGTGCCAGCAGCTTGGCACCCCCGAGCACTGAAGCTTTCTTT
cdr3_aa: CASSLAPPSTEAFF

d_call: -
j_call: TRBJ2-7
clone_size: -
v_call: TRBV11-3
cdr3_nt: TGTGCCAGCAGCAGATCGACAGCGCGGGAGCAGTACTTC
cdr3_aa: CASSRSTAREQYF

d_call: TRBD2
j_call: TRBJ2-5
clone_size: -
v_call: TRBV28
cdr3_nt: TGTGCCAGCAGTCTTAAACCCGGCAGAACACTAGCGGGATTCTATCCAGAGACCCAGTACTTC
cdr3_aa: CASSLKPGRTLAGFYPETQYF

d_call: TRBD1
j_call: TRBJ2-5
clone_size: -
v_call: TRBV28
cdr3_nt: TGTGCCAGCAGTTGGGCAGGGGGCGGGGAGACCCAGTACTTC
cdr3_aa: CASSWAGGGETQYF

d_call: TRBD1
j_call: TRBJ1-6
clone_size: few
v_call: TRBV28
cdr3_nt: TGTGCCAGCACCTCGAGGGACAGGTATAATTCACCCCTCCACTTT
cdr3_aa: CASTSRDRYNSPLHF

d_call: TRBD1
j_call: TRBJ1-5
clone_size: -
v_call: TRBV18
cdr3_nt: TGTGCCAGCTCACCCGGACAGGGTAGCAATCAGCCCCAGCATTTT
cdr3_aa: CASSPGQGSNQPQHF

d_call: -
j_call: TRBJ2-3
clone_size: -
v_call: TRBV4-2
cdr3_nt: TGTGCCAGCAGCCAAGCGGTCGGGAGCACAGATACGCAGTATTTT
cdr3_aa: CASSQAVGSTDTQYF

d_call: -
j_call: TRBJ1-1
clone_size: -
v_call: TRBV28
cdr3_nt: TGTGCCAGCAGTACCGGGACAACGAACACTGAAGCTTTCTTT
cdr3_aa: CASSTGTTNTEAFF

d_call: TRBD2
j_call: TRBJ2-7
clone_size: -
v_call: TRBV4-3
cdr3_nt: TGCGCCAGCAGCCCCGGTGCGGGGCAGCGGGGCTACGAGCAGTACTTC
cdr3_aa: CASSPGAGQRGYEQYF

d_call: TRBD2
j_call: TRBJ2-1
clone_size: -
v_call: TRBV6-5
cdr3_nt: TGTGCCAGCAGTTCCAACCAGGGCGGGAGGGCCAATGAGCAGTTCTTC
cdr3_aa: CASSSNQGGRANEQFF

d_call: TRBD2
j_call: TRBJ2-3
clone_size: -
v_call: TRBV7-2
cdr3_nt: TGTGCCAGCAGCTTATTCGGGGGGGGCTTAAGAGATACGCAGTATTTT
cdr3_aa: CASSLFGGGLRDTQYF

d_call: TRBD1
j_call: TRBJ1-2
clone_size: -
v_call: TRBV3-1/TRBV3-2
cdr3_nt: TGTGCCAGCAGCCAAGAATGGACAGGGGAGTTCGGCTATGGCTACACCTTC
cdr3_aa: CASSQEWTGEFGYGYTF

d_call: TRBD2
j_call: TRBJ2-7
clone_size: -
v_call: TRBV7-8
cdr3_nt: TGTGCCAGCAGCTTAGCGCCTAGCGGGATTTTAGTCGAGCAGTACTTC
cdr3_aa: CASSLAPSGILVEQYF

d_call: -
j_call: TRBJ2-2
clone_size: -
v_call: TRBV10-3
cdr3_nt: TGTGCCATCAGCGAACTCGCCACCGGGGAGCTGTTTTTT
cdr3_aa: CAISELATGELFF

d_call: TRBD2
j_call: TRBJ2-4
clone_size: -
v_call: TRBV28
cdr3_nt: TGTGCCAGCAGTTCCGGGACTAGTAAGGCCAAAAACATTCAGTACTTC
cdr3_aa: CASSSGTSKAKNIQYF

d_call: -
j_call: TRBJ2-1
clone_size: -
v_call: TRBV4-3
cdr3_nt: TGCGCCAGCAGCCAAGATGTCGAGGCTGAGCAGTTCTTC
cdr3_aa: CASSQDVEAEQFF

d_call: -
j_call: TRBJ2-2
clone_size: -
v_call: TRBV4-3
cdr3_nt: TGCGCCAGCAGCCAAGGACAGTATGTAGGCGGGGAGCTGTTTTTT
cdr3_aa: CASSQGQYVGGELFF

d_call: -
j_call: TRBJ2-1
clone_size: -
v_call: TRBV6-5
cdr3_nt: TGTGCCAGCAGTCGGGGATACAATGAGCAGTTCTTC
cdr3_aa: CASSRGYNEQFF

d_call: TRBD2
j_call: TRBJ2-7
clone_size: -
v_call: TRBV18
cdr3_nt: TGTGCCAGCTCACCCACCGGGGGGGCCCTCTCCCTTTCGTACTTC
cdr3_aa: CASSPTGGALSLSYF

d_call: -
j_call: TRBJ1-2
clone_size: -
v_call: TRBV10-1
cdr3_nt: TGCGCCATGCGAGTAGGACAGTATGGCTACACCTTC
cdr3_aa: CAMRVGQYGYTF

d_call: -
j_call: TRBJ2-3
clone_size: -
v_call: TRBV6-4
cdr3_nt: TGTGCCAGCAGAGAGCAGGGAACCTCCACAGATACGCAGTATTTT
cdr3_aa: CASREQGTSTDTQYF

d_call: -
j_call: TRBJ1-5
clone_size: -
v_call: TRBV5-6
cdr3_nt: TGTGCCAGCACCATCCAGGGCGAGAGCAATCAGCCCCAGCATTTT
cdr3_aa: CASTIQGESNQPQHF

d_call: -
j_call: TRBJ2-1
clone_size: -
v_call: TRBV11-2
cdr3_nt: TGTGCCAGCAGCTTAGGGCAGGCGGGTGAGCAGTTCTTC
cdr3_aa: CASSLGQAGEQFF

d_call: TRBD1
j_call: TRBJ2-2
clone_size: -
v_call: TRBV7-2
cdr3_nt: TGTGCCAGCAGCTTAGATGACAGGGCCATCACCGGGGAGCTGTTTTTT
cdr3_aa: CASSLDDRAITGELFF

d_call: TRBD2
j_call: TRBJ2-3
clone_size: -
v_call: TRBV5-6
cdr3_nt: TGTGCCAGCAGCTTAGGTGCTAGCGGCTCAGATACGCAGTATTTT
cdr3_aa: CASSLGASGSDTQYF

d_call: -
j_call: TRBJ1-6
clone_size: -
v_call: TRBV19
cdr3_nt: TGTGCCAGTAGTAAACGGACAGATTCACCCCTCCACTTT
cdr3_aa: CASSKRTDSPLHF

d_call: -
j_call: TRBJ2-7
clone_size: -
v_call: TRBV3-1/TRBV3-2
cdr3_nt: TGTGCCAGCAGCCAAGACCCAGGGGTTTCGAGGGAGCAGTACTTC
cdr3_aa: CASSQDPGVSREQYF

d_call: TRBD1
j_call: TRBJ2-6
clone_size: -
v_call: TRBV4-3
cdr3_nt: TGCGCCAGCAGCACCGGGACAGGGAGCTCTGGGGCCAACGTCCTGACTTTC
cdr3_aa: CASSTGTGSSGANVLTF

d_call: TRBD1
j_call: TRBJ1-2
clone_size: -
v_call: TRBV7-2
cdr3_nt: TGTGCCAGCAGCCAGGACAGGCTGTCTTATGGCTACACCTTC
cdr3_aa: CASSQDRLSYGYTF

d_call: -
j_call: TRBJ1-2
clone_size: -
v_call: TRBV27
cdr3_nt: TGTGCCAGCAGTGTTGACAGGACCCCTATCTATGGCTACACCTTC
cdr3_aa: CASSVDRTPIYGYTF

d_call: -
j_call: TRBJ2-1
clone_size: -
v_call: TRBV4-2
cdr3_nt: TGTGCCAGCAGCCAAGGCTTACGGGGTGAGCAGTTCTTC
cdr3_aa: CASSQGLRGEQFF

d_call: -
j_call: TRBJ1-6
clone_size: -
v_call: TRBV18
cdr3_nt: TGTGCCAGCTCGCTGCAGGGAGGGAACGGGAATTCACCCCTCCACTTT
cdr3_aa: CASSLQGGNGNSPLHF

d_call: -
j_call: TRBJ2-1
clone_size: -
v_call: TRBV21-1
cdr3_nt: TGTGCCAGCAGCAATACAGCGGACTATCAGGAGCAGTTCTTC
cdr3_aa: CASSNTADYQEQFF

d_call: TRBD2
j_call: TRBJ2-7
clone_size: -
v_call: TRBV5-1
cdr3_nt: TGCGCCAGCAGCTTGAGAACTAGCGGACCCTACGAGCAGTACTTC
cdr3_aa: CASSLRTSGPYEQYF

d_call: TRBD2
j_call: TRBJ2-1
clone_size: -
v_call: TRBV10-1
cdr3_nt: TGCGCCAGCAGTGGGGGACTAGCGGAGAGGAGCTCCTACAATGAGCAGTTCTTC
cdr3_aa: CASSGGLAERSSYNEQFF

d_call: -
j_call: TRBJ2-3
clone_size: -
v_call: TRBV7-8
cdr3_nt: TGTGCCAGCAGCTTAGAAAGCGGGAGCACAGATACGCAGTATTTT
cdr3_aa: CASSLESGSTDTQYF

d_call: TRBD1
j_call: TRBJ2-7
clone_size: -
v_call: TRBV19
cdr3_nt: TGTGCCAGTGCCCTCAGGGGGAACGCCGAGCAGTACTTC
cdr3_aa: CASALRGNAEQYF

d_call: TRBD1
j_call: TRBJ2-1
clone_size: few
v_call: TRBV25-1
cdr3_nt: TGTGCCAGCGAGGGGGCGGTCTACAATGAGCAGTTCTTC
cdr3_aa: CASEGAVYNEQFF

d_call: -
j_call: TRBJ1-2
clone_size: -
v_call: TRBV5-8
cdr3_nt: TGTGCCAGCAGAGGTGTTACCAACCAGGACTATGGCTACACCTTC
cdr3_aa: CASRGVTNQDYGYTF

d_call: -
j_call: TRBJ1-2
clone_size: -
v_call: TRBV7-9
cdr3_nt: TGTGCCAGCAGCTTAGCGATGATGGTGGGCGGGGGCTTCGCCTTC
cdr3_aa: CASSLAMMVGGGFAF

d_call: TRBD2
j_call: TRBJ2-1
clone_size: -
v_call: TRBV5-1
cdr3_nt: TGCGCCAGCAGCCCGGGGGGGACTAGCGGGCACAATGAGCAGTTCTTC
cdr3_aa: CASSPGGTSGHNEQFF

d_call: TRBD2
j_call: TRBJ2-7
clone_size: -
v_call: TRBV5-8
cdr3_nt: TGTGCCAGCAGGTCGACTAGCGCCCAAATCTTCTACGAGCAGTACTTC
cdr3_aa: CASRSTSAQIFYEQYF

d_call: TRBD1
j_call: TRBJ2-7
clone_size: -
v_call: TRBV6-5
cdr3_nt: TGTGCCAGCAGCCAGGGGGCTAGCCTCGAGCAGTACTTC
cdr3_aa: CASSQGASLEQYF

d_call: -
j_call: TRBJ2-7
clone_size: -
v_call: TRBV7-2
cdr3_nt: TGTGCCAGCAGCACGGGACTCCAGCAGTACTTC
cdr3_aa: CASSTGLQQYF